This entry features one TCR beta chain sequence. Trimming cost V 11 bases and J 8 bases, with 10 bases left between them. The germline V gene encodes CDR1 ENHRY and CDR2 SYGVKD. CDR3 size: 10 residues. This specimen comes from a study of blood T cell repertoires in COVID-19. Only in-frame clones appear in the TCRdb table, and some are missing; sequencing was by immunoSEQ multiplex PCR. The sample shows 100,000 to 150,000 clones, about 77% of them seen only once. The clonotype originates from a human donor in a cohort sampled during active COVID-19. Material for sequencing was peripheral blood. This sequence joins TRBV10-3 and TRBJ2-1, with a tentative D call TRBD2 (6 bases). CDR3 sequence reads: CAAGTYEQFF. In DNA, the CDR3 is TGTGCCGCCGGGACTTATGAGCAGTTCTTC.